This T cell receptor beta chain was profiled in a study of siplizumab effects on memory and regulatory T cells. Broader study findings: Among mappable alloreactive CD4+ clones, the Treg-derived fraction averaged around 70% with siplizumab versus roughly 30% in controls. Few alloreactive clones mapped to unstimulated subsets. The naive T cell population seemed more diverse than memory cells and seemed a major contributor to the alloresponse.

Germline loops: CDR1 LGHNA, CDR2 YNFKEQ. The CDR3 length is 12 residues. Trimming removed 0 bases at V and 8 bases at J, with 7 bases between. Worth noting for this clone: Its antigen is currently unknown.

Around 100,000 TCR templates underwent assay in each sample. Libraries were prepared by immunoSEQ multiplex PCR; TCRdb keeps only in-frame clonotypes and omits some of them. The data contain about 120,000 clones, around 95% of them singletons. This chain links TRBV4-2 with TRBJ1-2; no clear D. Sample: non-Treg CD4+ T cells sorted from blood. The sequence derives from a human donor in good health. The CDR3 region is CASSQDRGGYTF. The CDR3 DNA is TGTGCCAGCAGCCAAGATCGCGGAGGCTACACCTTC.